The T cell receptor (beta chain) under discussion was sequenced for a study of T-cell memory formation after mild COVID-19. TCRdb used MiXCR to reprocess the 5' RACE reads, holding one entry per CDR3 protein. The sample contains hundreds of thousands of distinct CDR3 sequences, about a fifth of which appear only once. The V end was cut by 5 bases, the J end by 4 bases, with 15 bases between. Per germline, CDR1 LNHDA and CDR2 SQIVND (reference sequence). The CDR3 has 15 residues. The receptor was derived from an adult woman who had mild COVID-19 (a few samples of this study predate the infection). Cell type and time point are not known. The chain is built from TRBV19 and TRBJ1-5, with unresolved D. The material sequenced was PBMCs or a T cell subset sorted from them (not recorded which). Here the CDR3 reads CASSPLVRSNQPQHF. Written as DNA, the CDR3 is TGTGCCAGTAGTCCCCTAGTACGTTCGAATCAGCCCCAGCATTTT.